These 17 T cell receptor beta chains were sequenced from one sample in a study of blood T cell repertoires in COVID-19. Sequenced by immunoSEQ multiplex PCR; TCRdb stores in-frame clones only, minus some. The sample includes 55,000 to 75,000 clones, roughly 70% seen only once; the top ten take more than 20%. Sequencing used peripheral blood. The receptor set was obtained from a man in his 60s with acute or convalescent COVID-19.

The CDR3 reads CASFRGMDEQFF. CDR3 in DNA: TGTGCCAGCTTCAGGGGTATGGATGAGCAGTTCTTC. The V gene is TRBV28, the J gene TRBJ2-1; a possible D gene is TRBD1 (6 bases). Deletions cut 8 bases from V and 8 bases from J, with 13 bases between. Germline V gene lookup returns CDR1 MDHEN and CDR2 SYDVKM. The CDR3 covers 12 residues.

This chain connects TRBV19 to TRBJ1-1; D is perhaps TRBD1 (5 bases). Germline lookup yields CDR1 LNHDA and CDR2 SQIVND (reference sequence). CDR3 length equals 15 residues. The V gene lost 3 bases and the J gene lost 1 base, with 12 bases spanning the gap. CDR3 in amino acids: CASSMAGSANTEAFF. CDR3 DNA: TGTGCCAGTAGTATGGCAGGGTCGGCGAACACTGAAGCTTTCTTT.

This clone appeared many times. The chain is built from TRBV29-1 and TRBJ2-7, with D tentatively TRBD1 (5 bases). CDR1 and CDR2 (germline): SQVTM, ANQGSEA. This CDR3 is built from 12 residues. V was cut by 4 bases and J by 5 bases, with 12 bases left in between. CDR3 coding DNA: TGCAGCGTTGTGGCAGGGATCCACGAGCAGTACTTC. Its protein is CSVVAGIHEQYF.

The rearrangement joins TRBV15 to TRBJ2-5; 7 bases map to TRBD1. The V gene end was trimmed by 3 bases and the J gene end by 5 bases; junction bases not matched to a gene: 9. Germline CDR1 is LNHNV and CDR2 is YYDKDF (reference sequence). There are 15 residues in the CDR3. The CDR3 is CATSRGGQASETQYF. Here the CDR3 DNA reads TGTGCCACCAGCAGGGGTGGACAGGCGTCGGAGACCCAGTACTTC. Full variable domain (remainder filled in from reference TRBV15 and TRBJ2-5): DAMVIQNPRYQVTQFGKPVTLSCSQTLNHNVMYWYQQKSSQAPKLLFHYYDKDFNNEADTPDNFQSRRPNTSFCFLDIRSPGLGDTAMYLCATSRGGQASETQYFGPGTRLLVL.

The chain employs TRBV3-1 (or the pseudogene TRBV3-2) and TRBJ2-3; TRBD2 matches 15 bases. The CDR3 has 19 amino acids. V was pared by 1 base and J by 3 bases, with 8 bases of the junction left unmatched. Germline V gene lookup returns CDR1 LGHDT and CDR2 YNNKEL (reference sequence). CDR3 in DNA: TGTGCCAGCAGCCAAGTATTTCCGGGACTAGCGGGGGGAACAGATACGCAGTATTTT. Translated: CASSQVFPGLAGGTDTQYF.

This rearrangement joins TRBV19 to TRBJ1-5, with TRBD1 matching over 8 bases. The J segment lost 6 bases and the V segment lost 2 bases, leaving 6 bases of the junction unmatched. The CDR3 totals 15 residues. Germline lookup yields CDR1 LNHDA and CDR2 SQIVND (reference sequence). The DNA for the CDR3 is TGTGCCAGTAGTATATCCAGGGGGCATCTTCAGCCCCAGCATTTT. This sequence encodes CASSISRGHLQPQHF.

Only a few counts were recorded for this clone. This chain links TRBV29-1 with TRBJ2-5; TRBD1 matches at 7 bases. Germline CDR1 is SQVTM and CDR2 is ANQGSEA. This CDR3 is 14 amino acids long. V gave up 5 bases and J gave up 4 bases; unmatched junction bases: 10. The DNA for the CDR3 is TGCAGCGTTTACAGACAGGGAACCTTAGAGACCCAGTACTTC. This codes for CSVYRQGTLETQYF.

Concerning this clone itself: The germline gene is not matched at one end of the junction; a read error may be the cause. The V gene is TRBV2, the J gene TRBJ2-1; TRBD1 aligns across 8 bases. The germline CDR1 and CDR2 sequences are SNHLY and FYNNEI. The CDR3 runs to 13 residues. CDR3 loop: CASGDRGSNEQFF. The CDR3 nucleotides are TGTGCCAGCGGTGACAGGGGATCCAATGAGCAGTTCTTC.

This chain links TRBV14 with TRBJ2-5; 9 nucleotides align to TRBD1. Trimming at V came to 0 bases and at J to 3 bases, leaving 8 bases not matched to a gene. The germline CDR1 and CDR2 sequences are SGHDN and FVKESK. There are 17 residues in the CDR3. The CDR3 DNA reads as TGTGCCAGCAGCCAAGATTGGGACAGGGAGGCAAAAGAGACCCAGTACTTC. Residues: CASSQDWDREAKETQYF. Full variable domain (rest looked up from reference TRBV14 and TRBJ2-5): EAGVTQFPSHSVIEKGQTVTLRCDPISGHDNLYWYRRVMGKEIKFLLHFVKESKQDESGMPNNRFLAERTGGTYSTLKVQPAELEDSGVYFCASSQDWDREAKETQYFGPGTRLLVL.

This clone was recorded only once. The chain has TRBV19 and TRBJ2-1; D is uncertain. There are 14 residues in the CDR3. CDR1 is LNHDA, CDR2 SQIVND, per germline (reference sequence). Between the trimmed V and J ends, which lost 5 bases and 2 bases, there was a span of 10 bases. In nucleotides, the CDR3 is TGTGCCAGTAGTCCCTATGGTACCTACAATGAGCAGTTCTTC. It translates to CASSPYGTYNEQFF.

The CDR3 here is CASSFTNQPQHF. In nucleotides, the CDR3 is TGTGCCAGCAGCTTTACAAATCAGCCCCAGCATTTT. The chain has TRBV7-9 and TRBJ1-5; no definite D call. CDR3 size: 12 residues. Germline-derived CDR1 and CDR2 are SEHNR and FQNEAQ (reference sequence). V lost 3 bases and J lost 4, with 4 bases in between.

The J gene is TRBJ1-2, the V gene TRBV5-5; D may be TRBD1 (5 bases). Germline lookup yields CDR1 SGHKS and CDR2 YYEKEE (reference sequence). This CDR3 spans 14 amino acids. The germline V and J ends were trimmed by 3 bases and 4 bases, with 13 bases remaining between them. The CDR3 here is CASSSDTTSYGYTF. As DNA, the CDR3 is TGTGCCAGCAGCTCGGACACCACCAGCTATGGCTACACCTTC. The variable domain in full, with the rest retrieved from reference TRBV5-5 and TRBJ1-2, is DAGVTQSPTHLIKTRGQQVTLRCSPISGHKSVSWYQQVLGQGPQFIFQYYEKEERGRGNFPDRFSARQFPNYSSELNVNALLLGDSALYLCASSSDTTSYGYTFGSGTRLTVV.

The V and J genes are TRBV5-6 and TRBJ1-5; possible D gene TRBD1, 5 bases. CDR1 is SGHDT, CDR2 YYEEEE, per germline. Trimming shortened V by 1 base and J by 4 bases, and 12 bases separated the two germline ends. The CDR3 runs 15 residues. CDR3 nucleotides: TGTGCCAGCAGCTTGTATGGGGCAGGGAATCAGCCCCAGCATTTT. Residues: CASSLYGAGNQPQHF.

The chain carries TRBV28 and TRBJ2-3; 7 bases are a match to TRBD2. The V and J ends lost 5 bases and 4 bases, in that order; junction bases with no gene match: 6. The CDR3 extends over 14 amino acids. In germline, CDR1 is MDHEN, CDR2 SYDVKM. Here the CDR3 reads CASSRGVSADTQYF. CDR3 bases: TGTGCCAGCAGTCGGGGGGTTTCGGCAGATACGCAGTATTTT.

The chain links TRBV5-1 to TRBJ1-2, with 7 nucleotides matching TRBD1. Trimming at V came to 7 bases and at J to 2 bases, leaving 2 bases not matched to a gene. This CDR3 is 12 amino acids long. CDR1 is SGHRS and CDR2 is YFSETQ in the germline V gene. The DNA for the CDR3 is TGCGCCAGCGGGACAGAAAACTATGGCTACACCTTC. It is translated as CASGTENYGYTF.

The chain links TRBV24-1 to TRBJ2-1, with 8 bases identical to TRBD1. With 7 bases clipped from V and 2 bases from J, the junction kept 6 bases outside the gene matches. The CDR3 runs 15 residues. Germline V gene sequence: CDR1 KGHDR, CDR2 SFDVKD. The CDR3 DNA reads TGTGCCACCAGCCAACAGGGGGTTCCCTACAATGAGCAGTTCTTC. Translation: CATSQQGVPYNEQFF.

This rearrangement joins TRBV5-5 to TRBJ2-5, with D possibly TRBD2 on 5 matching bases. This CDR3 spans 13 amino acids. V was trimmed by 2 bases and J by 2 bases, leaving 7 bases between them. The germline CDR1 and CDR2 sequences are SGHKS and YYEKEE (reference sequence). The CDR3, as DNA: TGTGCCAGCAGCTTAGCGGCGCAAGAGACCCAGTACTTC. It yields the protein CASSLAAQETQYF.